This T cell receptor beta chain comes out of a study of T cells after yellow fever vaccination. TCRdb re-called the 5' RACE reads with MiXCR, one entry per CDR3 protein. The repertoire holds 500,000 to 650,000 distinct CDR3 sequences, with 12% as singletons. The sample holds a few counts of this clonotype. The sequence derives from a man between 25 and 39 years old who received the YFV17D yellow fever vaccine. Specimen: PBMCs, collected on the day of the yellow fever booster vaccination.

The CDR3 loop is CSASVSRAYQETQYF. CDR3 nucleotides: TGCAGTGCTAGCGTGAGCAGGGCTTACCAAGAGACCCAGTACTTC. The rearrangement joins TRBV20-1 to TRBJ2-5, with D perhaps matching TRBD1 (5 bases). CDR1 is DFQATT and CDR2 is SNEGSKA in the germline V gene (reference sequence). The CDR3 totals 15 residues. V dropped 3 bases and J dropped 0 bases, with 14 bases sitting between them.